Below, 21 T cell receptor beta chains from the same sample are listed, as sequenced in a study of cytomegalovirus exposure and HLA in healthy donors. The primer mix had 60 Vbeta and 13 Jbeta primers. Clones were read by immunoSEQ multiplex PCR, and TCRdb kept only the in-frame ones, dropping some. This sample yields 95,000 to 150,000 clones, of which roughly 76% are seen a single time; 13% belongs to the top ten. The sequenced material came from PBMCs. Receptors were obtained from a woman between 55 and 75 years old in good health and CMV-seropositive.

The chain links TRBV4-3 to TRBJ2-5, with 9 nucleotides matching TRBD1. Germline CDR1 and CDR2: LGHNA and YSLEER. Trimming cost V 4 bases and J 5 bases; bases outside gene matches: 2. This CDR3 spans 13 amino acids. For the CDR3, the DNA is TGCGCCAGCAGCCGGGACAGGGATGAGACCCAGTACTTC. Protein product: CASSRDRDETQYF.

This chain uses TRBV5-5 with TRBJ1-3; 9 nucleotides match TRBD1. The CDR3 runs to 16 residues. V lost 0 bases to trimming and J lost 1 base; unmatched junction nucleotides: 2. Germline loops: CDR1 SGHKS, CDR2 YYEKEE (reference sequence). The CDR3 sequence: CASSLGGTGSGNTIYF. DNA for the CDR3: TGTGCCAGCAGCTTGGGAGGGACAGGGTCTGGAAACACCATATATTTT.

The chain joins TRBV6-6 to TRBJ2-7, with TRBD1 matching 9 bases. CDR1 and CDR2 (germline): MNHNY, SVGAGI (reference sequence). After removal of 6 bases from V and 2 bases from J, the junction contained 11 bases not matched to a gene. This CDR3 spans 16 amino acids. Here the CDR3 reads CASSKDRGPSPYEQYF. The CDR3 coding sequence is TGTGCCAGCAGCAAGGACAGGGGCCCTTCCCCCTACGAGCAGTACTTC.

The rearrangement links TRBV4-3 to TRBJ2-5; 7 bases match TRBD2. The CDR3 is 15 residues long. V was clipped by 0 bases and J by 4 bases; unmatched bases: 5. In germline, CDR1 is LGHNA, CDR2 YSLEER. The CDR3 DNA follows: TGCGCCAGCAGCCAAGATCGCGGACTAGGAGAGACCCAGTACTTC. Translation gives CASSQDRGLGETQYF.

This clone came up once. The V and J genes are TRBV27 and TRBJ2-1; tentative D call: TRBD1 (6 bases). CDR1 MNHEY and CDR2 SMNVEV come from the germline V gene (reference sequence). The V end lost 3 bases, the J end lost 7 bases, and 10 bases lay between the germline ends. The CDR3 extends over 13 amino acids. CDR3 sequence: CASSFGRGNEQFF. The CDR3 bases are TGTGCCAGCAGTTTTGGCAGGGGAAATGAGCAGTTCTTC.

There are a few counts of this clone. CDR3 sequence: CASSDAADTEAFF. The CDR3 nucleotides are TGTGCCAGCAGTGATGCCGCGGACACTGAAGCTTTCTTT. The V and J genes are TRBV6-4 and TRBJ1-1; D unclear. V gave up 3 bases and J gave up 3 bases, with 8 bases separating them. CDR1 is MRHNA and CDR2 is SNTAGT in the germline V gene. The CDR3 has 13 residues.

The chain employs TRBV6-5 and TRBJ1-1, with 7 positions matching TRBD1. Germline CDR1 reads MNHEY; CDR2 reads SVGAGI. V shed 5 bases and J 7 bases; nucleotides not matched to a gene: 7. The CDR3 length is 13 residues. CDR3: CASSPGTVGEAFF. In DNA, the CDR3 is TGTGCCAGCAGTCCTGGGACAGTGGGTGAAGCTTTCTTT.

The chain couples TRBV7-9 to TRBJ1-5; the D gene is possibly TRBD1 (6 bases). The CDR3 has 15 residues. Trimming took 5 bases from V and 3 from J, leaving 14 bases between them. Germline V gene data show CDR1 as SEHNR and CDR2 as FQNEAQ (reference sequence). CDR3 in DNA: TGTGCCAGCAGCCAAGGGGAGGGACACAATCAGCCCCAGCATTTT. Translation gives CASSQGEGHNQPQHF.

The V call is TRBV7-2, the J call TRBJ2-7; TRBD1 agrees at 8 bases. CDR3 length: 15 residues. From germline, CDR1 is SGHTA and CDR2 FQGNSA. Losses at the gene ends were 3 bases for V and 9 bases for J; bases not matched to a gene: 13. For the CDR3, the DNA is TGTGCCAGCAGCTTTGTCCGAGACAGGGGTAGTTGGCAGTACTTC. It encodes CASSFVRDRGSWQYF.

The gene calls are TRBV11-2 and TRBJ2-7; D not certain. V lost 5 bases, J lost 2 bases, and 13 bases lay in between. The CDR3 runs to 14 residues. The germline gives CDR1 SGHAT, CDR2 FQNNGV. Here the CDR3 DNA reads TGTGCCAGCAGCCCCTCAGTCACCCCCTACGAGCAGTACTTC. Amino acid sequence: CASSPSVTPYEQYF.

The V and J genes are TRBV6-1 and TRBJ1-5, with TRBD1 matching over 8 bases. The CDR3 is made up of 15 amino acids. Germline CDR1 MNHNS, CDR2 SASEGT. Losses at the gene ends were 6 bases for V and 7 bases for J; bases not matched to a gene: 11. The CDR3 sequence: CASSQLRQGIQPQHF. CDR3 in DNA: TGTGCCAGCAGCCAACTAAGACAGGGGATCCAGCCCCAGCATTTT.

This clone was seen only a few times. The chain couples TRBV5-1 to TRBJ1-1; the D gene is possibly TRBD1 (5 bases). The CDR3 has 14 amino acids. The germline CDR1 and CDR2 sequences are SGHRS and YFSETQ. V gave up 0 bases and J gave up 0 bases, with 6 bases separating them. CDR3: CASSLVTVNTEAFF. The CDR3 nucleotides read TGCGCCAGCAGCTTGGTGACAGTGAACACTGAAGCTTTCTTT.

This clone was counted once. V and J are TRBV6-6 and TRBJ1-5; 7 positions agree with TRBD1. Germline assignment: CDR1 MNHNY and CDR2 SVGAGI (reference sequence). The CDR3 loop spans 15 amino acids. Trimming took 4 bases from V and 4 from J; bases not matched to a gene: 7. CDR3 coding DNA: TGTGCCAGCAGTTTGACAGGGCAAATTAATCAGCCCCAGCATTTT. This gives the protein CASSLTGQINQPQHF.

V is TRBV5-1 and J is TRBJ1-6, with TRBD1 identical over 12 bases. Germline V lookup: CDR1 SGHRS, CDR2 YFSETQ. Trimming at V came to 0 bases and at J to 10 bases, leaving 5 bases not matched to a gene. The CDR3 loop spans 16 amino acids. The CDR3 region is CASSLEGQGATSPLHF. For the CDR3, the DNA is TGCGCCAGCAGCTTGGAGGGACAGGGGGCCACATCACCCCTCCACTTT.

The rearrangement joins TRBV5-4 to TRBJ1-6; TRBD1 is a possible D gene (5 bases). The length of the CDR3 is 14 residues. Deletions cut 2 bases from V and 5 bases from J, with 8 bases between. The germline gives CDR1 SGHNT, CDR2 YYREEE (reference sequence). CDR3 sequence: CASSFQGHNSPLHF. The DNA of the CDR3 is TGTGCCAGCAGCTTCCAGGGTCATAATTCACCCCTCCACTTT.

The chain carries TRBV6-6 and TRBJ1-5; D may be TRBD1 (6 bases). Germline assignment: CDR1 MNHNY and CDR2 SVGAGI (reference sequence). Deletions cut 4 bases from V and 2 bases from J, with 15 bases between. The CDR3 runs to 16 residues. CDR3 DNA: TGTGCCAGCAGTTCAAGACAGGATAGGGGCAATCAGCCCCAGCATTTT. Its translation: CASSSRQDRGNQPQHF.

The chain couples TRBV11-1 to TRBJ2-1, with D possibly TRBD2 on 6 matching bases. Trimming removed 1 base from V and 0 bases from J, with 10 bases in between. The germline CDR1 and CDR2 sequences are SGHAT and FQDESV (reference sequence). The CDR3 spans 16 residues. The CDR3 spells CASSLDTGSSYNEQFF. CDR3 DNA sequence: TGTGCCAGCAGCTTAGACACCGGGAGCTCCTACAATGAGCAGTTCTTC.

The J gene is TRBJ1-1, the V gene TRBV27, with 7 bases identical to TRBD1. V lost 4 bases, J lost 3 bases, and 2 bases stayed unmatched. Germline assignment: CDR1 MNHEY and CDR2 SMNVEV (reference sequence). The CDR3 length is 13 residues. The CDR3 loop reads CASSSTGYTEAFF. The CDR3 DNA is TGTGCCAGCAGTTCGACAGGGTACACTGAAGCTTTCTTT.

The rearrangement links TRBV29-1 to TRBJ1-2, with a tentative D call TRBD1 (6 bases). The ends were cut back, 6 bases at V and 0 bases at J, with 14 bases in the middle. CDR1 is SQVTM and CDR2 is ANQGSEA in the germline V gene. The CDR3 totals 14 residues. CDR3 sequence: CSVRRQATNYGYTF. The CDR3 nucleotides are TGCAGCGTCCGGCGACAGGCGACTAACTATGGCTACACCTTC.

The chain joins TRBV4-1 to TRBJ2-1; the D is unclear. The CDR3 is 16 amino acids. The germline CDR1 and CDR2 sequences are MGHRA and YSYEKL. V shed 0 bases and J shed 0 bases, with 9 bases lying between them. The CDR3 DNA sequence: TGCGCCAGCAGCCAAGATGTGCGGAGCTCCTACAATGAGCAGTTCTTC. It translates to CASSQDVRSSYNEQFF.

The sample holds a few counts of this clone. The chain carries TRBV18 and TRBJ1-2; a weak D match, TRBD1 (5 bases). The CDR3 extends over 14 amino acids. Germline V CDR1 and CDR2: KGHSH, LQKENI. Trimming left V 1 base short and J 5 bases short, with 11 bases between. CDR3 protein: CASSPRAGKYGYTF. The CDR3 bases are TGTGCCAGCTCACCACGAGCAGGGAAGTATGGCTACACCTTC.